This T cell receptor beta chain was found in a study of T-cell reconstitution after alpha-beta-depleted transplantation in children. Findings of the study overall: Diversity of TCRbeta at day 60 was high in some patients, arising from surviving recipient T cells and thymic progenitors. Hyperexpanded clones declined; after one year, newly produced T cells mostly supplied diversity. In patients about two months after transplant, alpha-beta T cells reportedly arose from several hundred expanded graft clones.

Researchers prepared the TCRbeta library using unique molecular identifiers, the study reports. One entry per CDR3 protein results from TCRdb running MiXCR on the PCR reads. This table has some 350,000 distinct CDR3 sequences, 16% appearing once. This clonotype has a count of ten or more. Its antigen is not known. This specimen was PBMCs, mostly from graft donor cells, taken 360 days after TCRalphabeta/CD19-depleted stem cell transplant. The receptor comes from a male patient under 10 years old who had a stem cell transplant for acute lymphoblastic leukemia, so the T cells may come from the graft donor.

The CDR3 loop is CASSLGSGIYEKLFF. The CDR3 nucleotides are TGTGCCAGCAGCTTAGGGTCAGGGATTTATGAAAAACTGTTTTTT. The chain uses TRBV7-2 and TRBJ1-4, with TRBD1 as a possible D gene (5 bases). Trimming pared 1 base from V and 6 bases from J, leaving 12 bases between. CDR3 size: 15 residues. Germline-derived CDR1 and CDR2 are SGHTA and FQGNSA.